This is a list of T cell receptor beta chains from one sample in a study of blood T cell repertoires in COVID-19. Sequencing used immunoSEQ multiplex PCR; TCRdb keeps in-frame clones, though not all of them. The sample shows under 150,000 clones, around 80% of them seen only once. The specimen was peripheral blood. The receptors were gathered from a man aged 60 to 69 with active or convalescent COVID-19. Both conserved end residues are part of each CDR3. The D gene is left open where the match is weak. Size tells how often a clone was seen (once, few, many) or the class of an expanded clone, and some rows leave it out.

v_call	clone_size	j_call	d_call	cdr3_nt	cdr3_aa
TRBV5-5	-	TRBJ1-2	-	TGTGCCAGCAGCGCAGTGGCAGGAGGCTACACCTTC	CASSAVAGGYTF
TRBV9	-	TRBJ2-7	-	TGTGCCAGCAGCGTAGCCCCGGGAACCTACGAGCAGTACTTC	CASSVAPGTYEQYF
TRBV5-1	-	TRBJ2-1	-	TGCGCCAGCAGCTTAATTAGCGGTCCCTACAATGAGCAGTTCTTC	CASSLISGPYNEQFF
TRBV28	-	TRBJ1-6	TRBD1	TGTGCCAGTCAAGACAGGGGGCAGACCTATAATTCACCCCTCCACTTT	CASQDRGQTYNSPLHF
TRBV24-1	-	TRBJ2-5	TRBD2	TGTGCCACCAGTGATGCCACGTCTAGCGGGAGTCAGGAGACCCAGTACTTC	CATSDATSSGSQETQYF
TRBV18	-	TRBJ1-1	TRBD1	TGTGCCAGCTCAGCGGACAGGGGGACTGAAGCTTTCTTT	CASSADRGTEAFF
TRBV18	-	TRBJ1-1	TRBD1	TGTGCCAGCTCAGCTGCGTCGGGACAGAGGGAAGCTTTCTTT	CASSAASGQREAFF
TRBV28	-	TRBJ2-3	TRBD2	TGTGCCAGCAGTTTGCCCGGGACTAGCGAAAACACAGATACGCAGTATTTT	CASSLPGTSENTDTQYF
TRBV18	-	TRBJ2-7	TRBD1	TGTGCCAGCTCACCAACACGGACAGGGGGATACGAGCAGTACTTC	CASSPTRTGGYEQYF
TRBV5-4	-	TRBJ2-5	-	TGTGCCAGCAGCCCGGAGTCAGAGACCCAGTACTTC	CASSPESETQYF
TRBV30	once	TRBJ2-7	TRBD1	TGTGCCTGGAGCGAGGGCGACCGGGACAGCTTACGCGACGAGCAGTACTTC	CAWSEGDRDSLRDEQYF
TRBV7-6	once	TRBJ1-5	TRBD1	TGTGCCAGCAGCCCACGGGCGGGACAGGGAGAATCTGGCAATCAGCCCCAGCATTTT	CASSPRAGQGESGNQPQHF
TRBV19	-	TRBJ1-2	TRBD1	TGTGCCAGTAGTGCCGGGACAGGGGGAGTCTTCTTCTATGGCTACACCTTC	CASSAGTGGVFFYGYTF
TRBV29-1	-	TRBJ2-5	TRBD2	TGCAGCGTTGAATTAGCGGGAGGATTGGGAGAGACCCAGTACTTC	CSVELAGGLGETQYF
TRBV5-4	many	TRBJ1-1	-	TGTGCCAGCAGCTCGGAGATGAACACTGAAGCTTTCTTT	CASSSEMNTEAFF
TRBV28	-	TRBJ1-1	-	TGTGCCAGCAGTTTATTGGACAACCCTGAAGCTTTCTTT	CASSLLDNPEAFF
TRBV7-2	once	TRBJ2-3	TRBD2	TGTGCCACCAAACGGGGAGGGTACACAGATACGCAGTATTTT	CATKRGGYTDTQYF
TRBV5-4	-	TRBJ2-5	-	TGTGCCAGCAGTCCGACAGGACAAGAGACCCAGTACTTC	CASSPTGQETQYF
TRBV19	-	TRBJ1-4	-	TGTGCCAGTAGTTTCACACAGGGACACGAAAAACTGTTTTTT	CASSFTQGHEKLFF
TRBV7-3	-	TRBJ2-1	TRBD2	TGTGCCAGCAGCCCGCGGGCTAGCGGGAGGAGCCTCTACAATGAGCAGTTCTTC	CASSPRASGRSLYNEQFF
TRBV15	-	TRBJ1-5	-	TGTGCCACCAGCAGAGTATCCGATCAGCCCCAGCATTTT	CATSRVSDQPQHF
TRBV7-3	-	TRBJ1-2	-	TGTGCCAGCAGCCTAGACCAGGGCTATGGCTACACCTTC	CASSLDQGYGYTF
TRBV9	-	TRBJ2-2	-	TGTGCCAGCAGCGTGGAGCGGGCTTTTACCGGGGAGCTGTTTTTT	CASSVERAFTGELFF
TRBV5-4	-	TRBJ2-5	TRBD2	TGTGCCAGCAGCTTGGGTCGGGGGGTTCAAGAGACCCAGTACTTC	CASSLGRGVQETQYF
TRBV19	-	TRBJ2-7	-	TGTGCCAGTATTGGGGGGAGACAGGGATACTACGAGCAGTACTTC	CASIGGRQGYYEQYF
TRBV5-1	-	TRBJ2-7	-	TGCGCCAGCAGCTTTTTTCAGGGGCCTAGGGAAGAGCAGTACTTC	CASSFFQGPREEQYF
TRBV9	-	TRBJ2-1	-	TGTGCCAGCAGCGTTTTAGCGGCCCTCAACAACAATGAGCAGTTCTTC	CASSVLAALNNNEQFF
TRBV11-2	once	TRBJ2-3	TRBD1	TGTGCCAGCACCCTTGACAGGGGGTACACAGATACGCAGTATTTT	CASTLDRGYTDTQYF
TRBV19	once	TRBJ2-4	-	TGTGCCAGTAGTATAGTATCCCCCCCGCGGAACATTCAGTACTTC	CASSIVSPPRNIQYF
TRBV7-3	-	TRBJ2-1	TRBD2	TGTGCCAGCAAGGGACTAGCGGGAGACAATGAGCAGTTCTTC	CASKGLAGDNEQFF
TRBV19	once	TRBJ2-7	-	TGTGCCAGTAGTAAATTCCGCCTCAGCTCCTACGAGCAGTACTTC	CASSKFRLSSYEQYF
TRBV7-3	-	TRBJ2-5	-	TGTGCCAGCAGCTTAGGGAGTGGAGGGATAGAGACCCAGTACTTC	CASSLGSGGIETQYF
TRBV7-6	-	TRBJ2-1	-	TGTGCCAGCAGCCCCGGGTGGAGCTCCTACAATGAGCAGTTCTTC	CASSPGWSSYNEQFF
TRBV5-1	-	TRBJ1-1	TRBD1	TGCGCCAGCAGCTCCGGACAGGTCACTGAAGCTTTCTTT	CASSSGQVTEAFF
TRBV3-1/TRBV3-2	-	TRBJ2-7	-	TGTGCCAGCAGCCCTCGGGAGAGGGACTACGAGCAGTACTTC	CASSPRERDYEQYF
TRBV5-4	-	TRBJ2-1	TRBD2	TGTGCCAGCGGATCAGGACTAGCTCGAGTCGGGCAGTTCTTC	CASGSGLARVGQFF
TRBV28	-	TRBJ2-7	-	TGTGCCAGCAGTTTAATTCAGAAGTTCTACGAGCAGTACTTC	CASSLIQKFYEQYF
TRBV7-2	-	TRBJ1-2	-	TGTGCCAGCAGCTTGGCGACAGAGTATGGCTACACCTTC	CASSLATEYGYTF
TRBV5-1	-	TRBJ2-2	-	TGCGCCAGCAGCTTGGTACAGAACACCGGGGAGCTGTTTTTT	CASSLVQNTGELFF
TRBV19	few	TRBJ1-5	TRBD1	TGTGCCAGTAGTCCTACAGGGGGCGGTCAGCCCCAGCATTTT	CASSPTGGGQPQHF
TRBV6-5	-	TRBJ1-2	-	TGTGCCAGCAGTTCGAGGGCGGGCTATGGCTACACCTTC	CASSSRAGYGYTF
TRBV7-2	-	TRBJ2-3	-	TGTGCCAGCAGCTTAGCTGGCACAGACAGCACAGATACGCAGTATTTT	CASSLAGTDSTDTQYF
TRBV19	-	TRBJ1-5	-	TGTGCCAGTAGTTCACAGGGAAGCAATCAGCCCCAGCATTTT	CASSSQGSNQPQHF
TRBV6-5	-	TRBJ2-1	-	TGTGCCAGCAGCCGCGGGAAGGCCGGGAGTGTTGAGCAGTTCTTC	CASSRGKAGSVEQFF
TRBV12-3/TRBV12-4	-	TRBJ2-1	-	TGTGCCAGCAGTTTAGTTACAGGCAATGAGCAGTTCTTC	CASSLVTGNEQFF
TRBV28	-	TRBJ2-7	TRBD2	TGTGCCAGCAGTTGGCCTAACCTGACTAGCGGGAGACCGAGCTCCTACGAGCAGTACTTC	CASSWPNLTSGRPSSYEQYF
TRBV5-1	once	TRBJ2-5	-	TGCGCCAGCAGCAGGGGTTACTCGGAGACCCAGTACTTC	CASSRGYSETQYF
TRBV4-3	-	TRBJ2-5	-	TGCGCCAGCAGCCAAGCTGGCAGGTTGCAAGAGACCCAGTACTTC	CASSQAGRLQETQYF
TRBV27	few	TRBJ2-3	-	TGTGCCAGCAGTTTATACGCAGGGGTGACAGATACGCAGTATTTT	CASSLYAGVTDTQYF
TRBV3-1/TRBV3-2	-	TRBJ1-2	-	TGTGCCAGCAGCCAAGGGGCAGCCCCTAACTATGGCTACACCTTC	CASSQGAAPNYGYTF
TRBV7-2	-	TRBJ2-3	-	TGTGCCAGCGGCCCTGTGGGCACAGATACGCAGTATTTT	CASGPVGTDTQYF